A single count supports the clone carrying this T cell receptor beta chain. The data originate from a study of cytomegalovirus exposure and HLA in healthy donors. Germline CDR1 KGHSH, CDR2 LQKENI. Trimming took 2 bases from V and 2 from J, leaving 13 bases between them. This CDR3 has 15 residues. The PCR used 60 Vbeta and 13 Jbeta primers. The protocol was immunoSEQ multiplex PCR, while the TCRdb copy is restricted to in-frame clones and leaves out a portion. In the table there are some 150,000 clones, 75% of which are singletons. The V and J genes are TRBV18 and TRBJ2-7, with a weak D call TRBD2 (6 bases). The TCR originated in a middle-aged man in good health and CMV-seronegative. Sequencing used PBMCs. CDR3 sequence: CASSPGTGEAYEQYF. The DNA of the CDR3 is TGTGCCAGCTCACCAGGGACTGGGGAAGCCTACGAGCAGTACTTC.